The present T cell receptor (beta chain) was sequenced within a study of patients and donors after allogeneic stem cell transplantation. TCRdb reprocessed the RT-PCR reads with MiXCR, giving one entry per CDR3 protein. The table has about a million distinct CDR3 sequences, more than 15% seen once. Trimming pared 3 bases from V and 1 base from J, leaving 10 bases between. In germline, CDR1 is SGHVS, CDR2 FNYEAQ. CDR3 size: 14 residues. The chain carries TRBV7-6 and TRBJ2-7, with D perhaps given as TRBD1 or TRBD2 (5 bases each). Material: blood, either unsorted or a sorted T cell fraction (not recorded which). The receptor comes from a human donor who was either an allogeneic HSCT recipient or a stem cell or donor lymphocyte infusion donor (not recorded which). It is not recorded whose cells these are; they may come from a transplant donor. This CDR3 is CASSLYRTSYEQYF. As DNA, the CDR3 is TGTGCCAGCAGCTTGTACAGGACTTCCTACGAGCAGTACTTC.